Each of the 15 T cell receptor beta chains below was sequenced from the same sample in a study of T-cell memory formation after mild COVID-19. Each CDR3 protein is one row after TCRdb ran MiXCR on the 5' RACE reads. The sample has approximately 260,000 distinct CDR3 sequences; roughly 15% are singletons. The sequenced sample was PBMCs or a T cell subset sorted from them (not recorded which). Source of these receptors: a man younger than 35 who had mild COVID-19 (a few samples of this study predate the infection). Cell type and time point are not known.

The chain carries TRBV7-2 and TRBJ2-1; D gene uncertain. The V gene's germline CDR1 is SGHTA and CDR2 FQGNSA. Trimming shortened V by 2 bases and J by 4 bases, and 6 bases separated the two germline ends. This CDR3 region has 13 residues. CDR3 region: CASSLNGYNEQFF. In nucleotides, the CDR3 is TGTGCCAGCAGCTTAAATGGATACAATGAGCAGTTCTTC.

This clonotype was seen a few times. The rearrangement links TRBV7-2 to TRBJ2-3; D remains unclear. The CDR3 runs to 13 residues. V was pared by 2 bases and J by 2 bases, with 5 bases between. In germline, CDR1 is SGHTA, CDR2 FQGNSA. CDR3 nucleotide sequence: TGTGCCAGCAGCTTAAAGAACACAGATACGCAGTATTTT. Encoded protein: CASSLKNTDTQYF.

This chain links TRBV6-5 with TRBJ1-1; D is unclear. Trimming cost V 6 bases and J 5 bases, with 13 bases left between them. The CDR3 covers 13 residues. Germline V gives CDR1 MNHEY, CDR2 SVGAGI. The CDR3, as DNA: TGTGCCAGCAGCCGGATCGTAGGAACTGAAGCTTTCTTT. Residues: CASSRIVGTEAFF.

This chain links TRBV4-3 with TRBJ2-1, with D perhaps given as TRBD1 or TRBD2 (5 bases each). Trimming pared 4 bases from V and 10 bases from J, leaving 26 bases between. The CDR3 spans 17 residues. The germline V gene has CDR1 LGHNA and CDR2 YSLEER. The DNA for the CDR3 is TGCGCCAGCAGCCGCCTCGTGGGGACGAATGTAGCTGGAGAGCAGTTCTTC. Protein sequence: CASSRLVGTNVAGEQFF.

This clonotype came up a few times. The V and J genes are TRBV7-9 and TRBJ1-1; maybe TRBD1 (5 bases). Per germline, CDR1 SEHNR and CDR2 FQNEAQ (reference sequence). The V and J ends lost 7 bases and 3 bases respectively, with 15 bases between them. The CDR3 sequence is 14 residues long. The CDR3 sequence: CASIQGVWDTEAFF. The CDR3 DNA sequence: TGTGCCAGCATACAAGGGGTATGGGACACTGAAGCTTTCTTT.

The chain recombines TRBV2 with TRBJ2-3; possible D gene TRBD2, 6 bases. The CDR3 is 15 residues long. Germline V gives CDR1 SNHLY, CDR2 FYNNEI. V lost 6 bases and J 2 bases, leaving 15 bases between the germline ends. The CDR3 loop reads CASSLASVPTDTQYF. The CDR3 DNA sequence: TGTGCCAGCAGCCTAGCGTCCGTCCCCACAGATACGCAGTATTTT.

The chain has TRBV10-3 and TRBJ1-1; D is unresolved. Germline-derived CDR1 and CDR2 are ENHRY and SYGVKD. The CDR3 sequence is 14 residues long. Trimming cost V 6 bases and J 2 bases, with 13 bases left between them. DNA for the CDR3: TGTGCCATCAGCGGCGGAGTACTCAACACTGAAGCTTTCTTT. Its translation is CAISGGVLNTEAFF.

V usage is TRBV5-1 and J usage is TRBJ2-4; TRBD1 matches at 10 bases. CDR1 SGHRS and CDR2 YFSETQ come from the germline V gene. Germline trimming cut 8 bases from V and 5 bases from J; bases unmatched to any gene: 7. The CDR3 is made up of 14 amino acids. CDR3 loop: CARPDRGQENIQYF. The CDR3 nucleotides are TGCGCCAGGCCCGACAGGGGGCAAGAAAACATTCAGTACTTC.

This clonotype has at least ten counts. The chain carries TRBV7-9 and TRBJ1-6, with TRBD1 matching 10 bases. From germline, CDR1 is SEHNR and CDR2 FQNEAQ (reference sequence). CDR3 length: 15 residues. J gave up 7 bases and V 4 bases, and 4 bases lay outside the gene matches. The CDR3 nucleotides read TGTGCCAGCAGCTACTTGGGACAGGGGAATTCACCCCTCCACTTT. Amino acids: CASSYLGQGNSPLHF.

This clonotype has at least ten counts. This rearrangement joins TRBV7-2 to TRBJ1-5, with unresolved D. The CDR3 spans 15 residues. Between the trimmed V and J ends, which lost 4 bases and 0 bases, there was a span of 10 bases. Germline loops: CDR1 SGHTA, CDR2 FQGNSA. Here the CDR3 reads CASSWYRVSNQPQHF. In nucleotides, the CDR3 is TGTGCCAGCAGCTGGTATCGCGTTAGCAATCAGCCCCAGCATTTT.

The CDR3 nucleotides are TGTGCCAGCAGTCCCGACAGCAGCAATCAGCCCCAGCATTTT. As protein: CASSPDSSNQPQHF. V and J are TRBV6-5 and TRBJ1-5, with a weak D call TRBD1 (5 bases). V was trimmed by 5 bases and J by 1 base, leaving 9 bases between them. CDR3 size: 14 residues. CDR1 is MNHEY and CDR2 is SVGAGI in the germline V gene.

A few counts support this clonotype. The rearrangement uses TRBV9 and TRBJ2-1, with D perhaps TRBD1 (5 bases). Germline V gene data show CDR1 as SGDLS and CDR2 as YYNGEE. The ends were cut back, 2 bases at V and 9 bases at J, with 12 bases in the middle. The CDR3 totals 13 residues. CDR3 in amino acids: CASSVSRTTEQFF. The DNA for the CDR3 is TGTGCCAGCAGCGTGAGCCGGACAACTGAGCAGTTCTTC. Using reference TRBV9 and TRBJ2-1 for the parts outside the CDR3, the full variable domain is DSGVTQTPKHLITATGQRVTLRCSPRSGDLSVYWYQQSLDQGLQFLIQYYNGEERAKGNILERFSAQQFPDLHSELNLSSLELGDSALYFCASSVSRTTEQFFGPGTRLTVL.

The chain couples TRBV11-1 to TRBJ2-1; a possible D gene is TRBD1 (6 bases). The germline V gene has CDR1 SGHAT and CDR2 FQDESV (reference sequence). The V end was cut by 5 bases, the J end by 8 bases, with 19 bases between. The CDR3 extends over 15 amino acids. This CDR3 reads CASSLQQGLGDEQFF. For the CDR3, the DNA is TGTGCCAGCAGCCTCCAACAGGGCCTCGGGGATGAGCAGTTCTTC.

A few counts support this clonotype. This sequence joins TRBV11-2 and TRBJ2-2; D unclear. V was pared by 7 bases and J by 0 bases, with 15 bases between. Germline loops: CDR1 SGHAT, CDR2 FQNNGV. The CDR3 has 16 amino acids. The DNA for the CDR3 is TGTGCCAGCACACCCGGCAGGCGCGCGAACACCGGGGAGCTGTTTTTT. Residues: CASTPGRRANTGELFF.

J is TRBJ2-7 and V is TRBV6-2 or TRBV6-3, with no clear D. The CDR3 is 12 amino acids. V lost 1 base and J lost 6, with 7 bases in between. Germline V gene lookup returns CDR1 MNHEY and CDR2 SVGEGT. In DNA form, the CDR3 reads TGTGCCAGCAGTTACTACGGCCGCGAGCAGTACGTC. This translates into CASSYYGREQYV.